The 26 T cell receptor beta chains presented below share a single source sample, sequenced in a study of blood T cell dynamics during melanoma immunotherapy. Profiling relied on immunoSEQ multiplex PCR, and the TCRdb table lists in-frame clones only, not all of them. The sample contains more than 13,000 clones, 92% of which appear only once. Time point reported: week 3, after first cycle of checkpoint inhibitor. Sequences were derived from blood, sampled from a patient treated with checkpoint blockade. These receptors originate from a human donor with melanoma.

The rearrangement joins TRBV2 to TRBJ2-5; 12 bases are a match to TRBD1. This CDR3 is 15 amino acids long. V shed 7 bases, J shed 2 bases, and the junction held 5 bases outside the gene matches. Germline V gene sequence: CDR1 SNHLY, CDR2 FYNNEI. CDR3 nucleotides: TGTGCCAGCACCAGGGACAGGGGGCCACAAGAGACCCAGTACTTC. Its protein product is CASTRDRGPQETQYF.

The V call is TRBV7-2, the J call TRBJ2-1; D is perhaps TRBD2 (5 bases). Trimming took 5 bases from V and 0 from J, leaving 17 bases between them. The CDR3 is made up of 17 amino acids. In germline, CDR1 is SGHTA, CDR2 FQGNSA. The CDR3 region is CASSPREGPSSYNEQFF. CDR3 in DNA: TGTGCCAGCAGCCCGCGTGAGGGCCCCAGCTCCTACAATGAGCAGTTCTTC.

The V call is TRBV19, the J call TRBJ2-2; possibly TRBD2 for D (5 bases). The V gene's germline CDR1 is LNHDA and CDR2 SQIVND (reference sequence). With 9 bases removed from V and 1 base from J, the gap between germline ends came to 12 bases. The CDR3 loop spans 14 amino acids. CDR3 bases: TGTGCCAGCCCAGTCGCGGGGAACACCGGGGAGCTGTTTTTT. Its protein product is CASPVAGNTGELFF.

This chain links TRBV5-1 with TRBJ2-1; 11 nucleotides align to TRBD2. This CDR3 region has 16 residues. Germline assignment: CDR1 SGHRS and CDR2 YFSETQ. V shed 3 bases, J shed 5 bases, and the junction held 7 bases outside the gene matches. The CDR3, as DNA: TGCGCCAGCAGCTGGGGTCTAGCGGGAGGCGACAATGAGCAGTTCTTC. It specifies CASSWGLAGGDNEQFF. The variable domain in full, completed from reference TRBV5-1 and TRBJ2-1, reads KAGVTQTPRYLIKTRGQQVTLSCSPISGHRSVSWYQQTPGQGLQFLFEYFSETQRNKGNFPGRFSGRQFSNSRSEMNVSTLELGDSALYLCASSWGLAGGDNEQFFGPGTRLTVL.

In this sample, this clone turned up once. A read error may account for a junction end that differs from germline. The V and J genes are TRBV7-9 and TRBJ2-7, with D tentatively TRBD2 (6 bases). The CDR3 contains 11 residues. Germline CDR1 and CDR2: SEHNR and FQNEAQ (reference sequence). The CDR3 spells CASTLADEQYF. CDR3 bases: TGTGCCAGCACCTTAGCGGACGAGCAGTACTTC.

V and J are TRBV18 and TRBJ1-4, with D possibly being TRBD1 (6 bases). V shed 6 bases and J shed 8 bases, with 13 bases lying between them. Germline lookup yields CDR1 KGHSH and CDR2 LQKENI. CDR3 length equals 13 residues. CDR3 residues: CASSRGGMEKLFF. CDR3 sequence (DNA): TGTGCCAGCTCCCGGGGGGGCATGGAAAAACTGTTTTTT.

J is TRBJ1-4 and V is TRBV7-9; D is perhaps TRBD1 (5 bases). This CDR3 region has 14 residues. Deletions cut 0 bases from V and 5 bases from J, with 7 bases between. Per the germline V gene, CDR1 is SEHNR and CDR2 is FQNEAQ (reference sequence). CDR3 sequence: CASSLATGNEKLFF. The CDR3 nucleotides are TGTGCCAGCAGCTTAGCAACAGGCAATGAAAAACTGTTTTTT.

The chain joins TRBV19 to TRBJ2-3, with 8 positions matching TRBD1. Per the germline V gene, CDR1 is LNHDA and CDR2 is SQIVND (reference sequence). The CDR3 is 13 amino acids. Trimming took 6 bases from V and 2 from J; bases not matched to a gene: 1. CDR3 nucleotide sequence: TGTGCCAGTAGGGACAGGGACACAGATACGCAGTATTTT. Translating gives CASRDRDTDTQYF.

This clone was seen more than once but under ten times. This chain joins TRBV10-3 and TRBJ2-2; a possible D gene is TRBD2 (6 bases). CDR3 length: 16 amino acids. Germline loops: CDR1 ENHRY, CDR2 SYGVKD. V gave up 6 bases and J gave up 1 base, with 15 bases separating them. The CDR3 DNA reads TGTGCCATCAGACAAAGGGACTCCTGGAACACCGGGGAGCTGTTTTTT. Its translation: CAIRQRDSWNTGELFF.

A single count supports this clone. The J gene is TRBJ2-3, the V gene TRBV11-3; no definite D call. Trimming stripped 1 base from V and 5 bases from J, with 4 bases between. Germline CDR1 is SGHNT and CDR2 is YENEEA. This CDR3 has 12 amino acids. This CDR3 is CASSLVGDTQYF. Here the CDR3 DNA reads TGTGCCAGCAGCTTAGTGGGAGATACGCAGTATTTT.

This chain uses TRBV14 with TRBJ1-4; D call uncertain. Germline values: CDR1 SGHDN, CDR2 FVKESK. V gave up 2 bases and J gave up 0 bases, with 13 bases separating them. The CDR3 loop spans 17 amino acids. CDR3 sequence (DNA): TGTGCCAGCAGCCAATCCTGGCTGTACTCAACTAATGAAAAACTGTTTTTT. The encoded protein is CASSQSWLYSTNEKLFF.

The chain's CDR3 is CASRPTGAARNSPLHF. In DNA form, the CDR3 reads TGTGCCAGCAGACCGACAGGGGCCGCCAGAAATTCACCCCTCCACTTT. The genes are TRBV27 and TRBJ1-6; 8 bases map to TRBD1. V was clipped by 6 bases and J by 7 bases; unmatched bases: 11. This CDR3 is 16 amino acids long. Germline assignment: CDR1 MNHEY and CDR2 SMNVEV (reference sequence).

The rearrangement joins TRBV28 to TRBJ2-7; 11 positions agree with TRBD1. Trimming took 6 bases from V and 10 from J; bases not matched to a gene: 8. The CDR3 spans 13 residues. Per germline, CDR1 MDHEN and CDR2 SYDVKM. The CDR3 nucleotides read TGTGCCAGCAGACTGGACAGGGGGCTGCAACAGTACTTC. Translation gives CASRLDRGLQQYF.

This clone has more than one count but fewer than ten. This chain uses TRBV5-1 with TRBJ2-7; D is tentatively TRBD1 or TRBD2 (5 bases each). The CDR3 contains 16 residues. V lost 2 bases, J lost 3 bases, and 18 bases lay in between. Germline-derived CDR1 and CDR2 are SGHRS and YFSETQ. This chain's CDR3 is CASSFSPGRSHYEQYF. The CDR3, as DNA: TGCGCCAGCAGCTTTTCTCCGGGACGGAGCCACTACGAGCAGTACTTC.

The chain's CDR3 is CAWRIAGGPAEQYF. The CDR3 DNA sequence: TGTGCCTGGAGGATAGCGGGAGGGCCTGCCGAGCAGTACTTC. V gene TRBV30 combines with J gene TRBJ2-5; 11 bases are a match to TRBD2. The DNA end favors TRBJ2-7, so the J call may be wrong. The CDR3 extends over 14 amino acids. Per the germline V gene, CDR1 is GTSNPN and CDR2 is SVGIG (reference sequence).

This chain connects TRBV5-4 to TRBJ2-7; 9 bases fit TRBD1. There are 13 residues in the CDR3. Germline-derived CDR1 and CDR2 are SGHNT and YYREEE (reference sequence). V shed 10 bases, J shed 4 bases, and the junction held 9 bases outside the gene matches. The CDR3 loop is CAYEPGQGYEQYF. CDR3 bases: TGTGCCTACGAACCGGGACAGGGTTACGAGCAGTACTTC.

The chain carries TRBV19 and TRBJ1-2, with a possible D match to TRBD1 (6 bases). Trimming left V 7 bases short and J 7 bases short, with 19 bases between. Germline values: CDR1 LNHDA, CDR2 SQIVND (reference sequence). CDR3 length equals 14 residues. CDR3 loop: CASNPGTYPGGYTF. In DNA form, the CDR3 reads TGTGCCAGTAACCCCGGGACATATCCCGGTGGCTACACCTTC.

V usage is TRBV29-1 and J usage is TRBJ2-7; 8 bases align to TRBD2. The V and J ends lost 6 bases and 3 bases, in that order; junction bases with no gene match: 4. Germline CDR1 SQVTM, CDR2 ANQGSEA. The CDR3 spans 12 residues. The CDR3 sequence: CSVVAGFYEQYF. The CDR3 nucleotides are TGCAGCGTAGTAGCGGGATTCTACGAGCAGTACTTC.

This sequence joins TRBV28 and TRBJ2-7, with 10 nucleotides matching TRBD1. Looked up from germline, CDR1 is MDHEN and CDR2 is SYDVKM. Germline trimming cut 6 bases from V and 2 bases from J; bases unmatched to any gene: 4. CDR3 length: 14 residues. DNA for the CDR3: TGTGCCAGCAGATTGGACAGGGGGACCTACGAGCAGTACTTC. Its protein product is CASRLDRGTYEQYF.

The CDR3 protein is CASRDTGRYGYTF. DNA of the CDR3: TGTGCCAGCAGGGACACAGGCCGATATGGCTACACCTTC. The chain links TRBV2 to TRBJ1-2; possibly TRBD1 for D (5 bases). Germline V gene lookup returns CDR1 SNHLY and CDR2 FYNNEI. This CDR3 is 13 amino acids long. V lost 6 bases and J lost 5, with 13 bases in between.

Here the CDR3 reads CASSLVGAGGDLSYNEQFF. The CDR3 bases are TGTGCCAGCAGCTTAGTTGGAGCGGGGGGCGACCTTTCCTACAATGAGCAGTTCTTC. The chain combines TRBV13 with TRBJ2-1; 9 nucleotides align to TRBD2. This CDR3 is 19 amino acids long. CDR1 is PRHDT and CDR2 is FYEKMQ in the germline V gene (reference sequence). V shed 1 base, J shed 1 base, and the junction held 11 bases outside the gene matches.

The chain uses TRBV5-1 and TRBJ1-2; a weak D match, TRBD1 (6 bases). Trimming left V 0 bases short and J 4 bases short, with 10 bases between. CDR1 and CDR2 from the germline V gene are SGHRS and YFSETQ. This CDR3 contains 14 residues. CDR3 protein: CASSLGQGLYGYTF. The CDR3 DNA reads TGCGCCAGCAGCTTGGGGCAGGGGCTCTATGGCTACACCTTC.

There are a few counts of this clone. The chain couples TRBV6-5 to TRBJ1-3, with D possibly matching TRBD1 (6 bases). Germline V gene data show CDR1 as MNHEY and CDR2 as SVGAGI. The CDR3 contains 15 residues. The V and J ends lost 6 bases and 0 bases respectively, with 12 bases between them. DNA for the CDR3: TGTGCCAGCAGCGGAACAGGGAGCTCTGGAAACACCATATATTTT. Its translation: CASSGTGSSGNTIYF.

CDR3 in DNA: TGTGCCAGCAGCTTGGGTCTCGGGGAGGGGGCCAACGTCCTGACTTTC. This encodes CASSLGLGEGANVLTF. This sequence joins TRBV7-6 and TRBJ2-6, with D possibly matching TRBD2 (5 bases). This CDR3 is built from 16 residues. V gave up 3 bases and J gave up 4 bases, with 13 bases separating them. CDR1 and CDR2 from the germline V gene are SGHVS and FNYEAQ.

The chain employs TRBV5-1 and TRBJ2-7; TRBD1 matches 7 bases. This CDR3 is 14 amino acids long. Trimming cost V 5 bases and J 1 base; bases outside gene matches: 6. Germline loops: CDR1 SGHRS, CDR2 YFSETQ. DNA of the CDR3: TGCGCCAGCAGTCCTCGACAGGGTTCCTACGAGCAGTACTTC. This encodes CASSPRQGSYEQYF.

The V call is TRBV11-2, the J call TRBJ2-5; 10 positions match TRBD1. Gene TRBJ2-7 matches the end of the DNA better, so the J call may be wrong. This CDR3 spans 14 amino acids. Per the germline V gene, CDR1 is SGHAT and CDR2 is FQNNGV. The CDR3 region is CASSQDRGSYEQYF. DNA of the CDR3: TGTGCCAGCAGCCAGGACAGGGGGTCCTACGAGCAGTACTTC.